This TCR beta chain was documented in a study of cytomegalovirus exposure and HLA in healthy donors. Study findings and constraints: The classifier was said to identify cytomegalovirus status with high specificity and sensitivity. Being indistinguishable, some V segments were excluded, TRBV6-2 and TRBV6-3 among them. An analysis done earlier found most TCR beta V segments productive about 87% or about 30% of the time.

These donors counted as nominally healthy when sampled, but unrecorded immune exposures were likely. The PCR ran on 60 Vbeta and 13 Jbeta primers. Here immunoSEQ multiplex PCR was the method, and the copy in TCRdb shows in-frame clones only, minus some. Among about 130,000 clones, around three quarters were seen once, and the ten largest hold about 1.2%. A few counts support this clone. Its antigen is unknown. The J segment lost 0 bases and the V segment lost 5 bases, leaving 3 bases of the junction unmatched. Germline CDR1 and CDR2: SNHLY and FYNNEI. CDR3 length equals 15 residues. The chain carries TRBV2 and TRBJ2-4, with TRBD2 matching 8 bases. Sequences were obtained from PBMCs. The receptor's source is a female donor in good health and CMV-seronegative. CDR3 nucleotides: TGTGCCAGCAGTACTAGCGGTTTAGCCAAAAACATTCAGTACTTC. Its protein is CASSTSGLAKNIQYF.